The 6 T cell receptor beta chains presented below share a single source sample, sequenced in a study of blood T cell repertoires in COVID-19 (dated by TCRdb to about 2020). Library prep was done by the immunoSEQ multiplex PCR assay. TCRdb retrieved this table from immuneACCESS and kept in-frame rearrangements only. Not all clones are present; in checked studies, unresolved V genes account for under half, and no reason is known for the remainder. A total of about 71,000 clones appear in this sample, 75% to 90% of them only once. Roughly 2% of the sample goes to the ten largest clones. Sequenced: peripheral blood. These receptors were collected from a man aged 30 to 39 with acute or convalescent COVID-19.

This clone has only a few counts. V gene TRBV6-2 or TRBV6-3 combines with J gene TRBJ1-1, with 7 bases fitting TRBD1. Trimming at V came to 6 bases and at J to 3 bases, leaving 10 bases not matched to a gene. The CDR3 runs 15 residues. Germline-derived CDR1 and CDR2 are MNHEY and SVGEGT. The CDR3 here is CASSRRGQIYTEAFF. The DNA of the CDR3 is TGTGCCAGCAGCCGTAGGGGACAGATCTACACTGAAGCTTTCTTT.

The J gene is TRBJ2-2, the V gene TRBV29-1; 11 bases fit TRBD1. Germline loops: CDR1 SQVTM, CDR2 ANQGSEA. The CDR3 runs to 16 residues. The trim removed 0 bases at V and 4 bases at J, leaving 4 bases unmatched. The DNA for the CDR3 is TGCAGCGTTGAAGACGGCGGGACAGGGGGCACCGGGGAGCTGTTTTTT. Translating it yields CSVEDGGTGGTGELFF.

The chain carries TRBV30 and TRBJ2-7; 11 positions agree with TRBD2. CDR1 and CDR2 from the germline V gene are GTSNPN and SVGIG (reference sequence). With 1 base clipped from V and 4 bases from J, the junction kept 3 bases outside the gene matches. The CDR3 runs 14 residues. CDR3 sequence: CAWSGLAGGYEQYF. The CDR3 region has the DNA TGTGCCTGGAGTGGGCTAGCGGGAGGATACGAGCAGTACTTC. Variable domain in full (rest from reference TRBV30 and TRBJ2-7): SQTIHQWPATLVQPVGSPLSLECTVEGTSNPNLYWYRQAAGRGLQLLFYSVGIGQISSEVPQNLSASRPQDRQFILSSKKLLLSDSGFYLCAWSGLAGGYEQYFGPGTRLTVT.

The genes are TRBV5-1 and TRBJ1-2; D remains ambiguous. This CDR3 is 12 amino acids long. The V end was cut by 4 bases, the J end by 7 bases, with 11 bases between. Per the germline V gene, CDR1 is SGHRS and CDR2 is YFSETQ. DNA of the CDR3: TGCGCCAGCAGCCTGGGCCACTCTGGCTACACCTTC. Residues: CASSLGHSGYTF.

This chain connects TRBV11-2 to TRBJ1-2; D remains unclear. This CDR3 is built from 16 residues. The germline V and J ends were trimmed by 1 base and 0 bases, with 12 bases remaining between them. Germline-derived CDR1 and CDR2 are SGHAT and FQNNGV. Here the CDR3 reads CASSLVAGSSNYGYTF. The CDR3 bases are TGTGCCAGCAGCTTAGTGGCTGGCAGTTCTAACTATGGCTACACCTTC.

The chain is built from TRBV5-5 and TRBJ2-2; the match to TRBD1 covers 7 bases. CDR1 is SGHKS and CDR2 is YYEKEE in the germline V gene (reference sequence). Germline trimming cut 1 base from V and 4 bases from J; bases unmatched to any gene: 10. This CDR3 is 17 amino acids long. CDR3 coding DNA: TGTGCCAGCAGCTTGTTTTTGAGGACAGGAGGCACCGGGGAGCTGTTTTTT. Translation: CASSLFLRTGGTGELFF.